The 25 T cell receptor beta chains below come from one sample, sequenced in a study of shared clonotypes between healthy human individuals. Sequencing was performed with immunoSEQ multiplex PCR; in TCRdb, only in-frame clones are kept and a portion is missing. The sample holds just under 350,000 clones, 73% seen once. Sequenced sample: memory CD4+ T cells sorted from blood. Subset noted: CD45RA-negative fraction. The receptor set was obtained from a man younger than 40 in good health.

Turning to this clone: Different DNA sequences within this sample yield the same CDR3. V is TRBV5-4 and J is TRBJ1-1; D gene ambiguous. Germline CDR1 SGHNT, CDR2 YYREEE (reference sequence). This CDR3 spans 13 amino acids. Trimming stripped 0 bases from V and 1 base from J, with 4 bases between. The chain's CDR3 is CASSLAGNTEAFF. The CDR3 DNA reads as TGTGCCAGCAGCTTGGCTGGGAACACTGAAGCTTTCTTT.

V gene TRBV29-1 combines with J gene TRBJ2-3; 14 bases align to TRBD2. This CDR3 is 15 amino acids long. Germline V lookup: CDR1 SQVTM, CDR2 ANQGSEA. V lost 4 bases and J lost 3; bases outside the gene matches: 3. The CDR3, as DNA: TGCAGCGTTGGGGGACTAGCGGGAGAAACAGATACGCAGTATTTT. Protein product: CSVGGLAGETDTQYF.

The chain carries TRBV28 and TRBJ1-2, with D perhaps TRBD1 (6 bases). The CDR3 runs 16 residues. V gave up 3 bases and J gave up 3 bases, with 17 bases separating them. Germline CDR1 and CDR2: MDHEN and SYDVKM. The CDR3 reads CASSFFLLQGDYGYTF. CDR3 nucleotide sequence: TGTGCCAGCAGTTTTTTCCTTCTACAGGGCGACTATGGCTACACCTTC.

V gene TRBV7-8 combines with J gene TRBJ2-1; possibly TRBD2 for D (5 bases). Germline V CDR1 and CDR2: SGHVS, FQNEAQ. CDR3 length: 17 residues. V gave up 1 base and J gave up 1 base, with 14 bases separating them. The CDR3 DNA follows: TGTGCCAGCAGCTTAGGCGGTGGGAGTGTGTCCTACAATGAGCAGTTCTTC. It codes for CASSLGGGSVSYNEQFF. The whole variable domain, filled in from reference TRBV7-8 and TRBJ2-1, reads GAGVSQSPRYKVAKRGQDVALRCDPISGHVSLFWYQQALGQGPEFLTYFQNEAQLDKSGLPSDRFFAERPEGSVSTLKIQRTQQEDSAVYLCASSLGGGSVSYNEQFFGPGTRLTVL.

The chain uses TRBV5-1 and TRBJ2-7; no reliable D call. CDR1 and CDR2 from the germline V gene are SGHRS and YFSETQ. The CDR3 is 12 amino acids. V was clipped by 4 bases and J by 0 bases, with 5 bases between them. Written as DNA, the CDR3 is TGCGCCAGCAGCCAGAGCTCCTACGAGCAGTACTTC. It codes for CASSQSSYEQYF.

The CDR3 nucleotides read TGCGCCAGCAGCCAAGAAAACCGCTACGAGCAGTACTTC. Its protein product is CASSQENRYEQYF. The chain has TRBV4-1 and TRBJ2-7; no definite D call. CDR3 length: 13 amino acids. V lost 0 bases, J lost 3 bases, and 6 bases lay in between. The germline CDR1 and CDR2 sequences are MGHRA and YSYEKL.

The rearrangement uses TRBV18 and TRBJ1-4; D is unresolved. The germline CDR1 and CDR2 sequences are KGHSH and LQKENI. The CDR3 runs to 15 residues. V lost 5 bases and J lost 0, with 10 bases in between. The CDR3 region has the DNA TGTGCCAGCTCAGAATCCGGGGCAACTAATGAAAAACTGTTTTTT. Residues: CASSESGATNEKLFF.

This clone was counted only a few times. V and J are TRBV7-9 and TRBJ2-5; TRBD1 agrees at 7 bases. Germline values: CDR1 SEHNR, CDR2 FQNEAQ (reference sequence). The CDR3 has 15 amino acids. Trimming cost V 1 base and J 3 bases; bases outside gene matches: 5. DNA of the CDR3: TGTGCCAGCAGCTTAGGGGGGACAGAGAAAGAGACCCAGTACTTC. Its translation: CASSLGGTEKETQYF.

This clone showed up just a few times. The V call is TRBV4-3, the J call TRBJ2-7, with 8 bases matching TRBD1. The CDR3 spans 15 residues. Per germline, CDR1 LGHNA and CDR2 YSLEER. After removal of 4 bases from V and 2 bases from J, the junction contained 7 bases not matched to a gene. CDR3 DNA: TGCGCCAGCAGCCTCCGGGACAGGTCGACCTACGAGCAGTACTTC. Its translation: CASSLRDRSTYEQYF.

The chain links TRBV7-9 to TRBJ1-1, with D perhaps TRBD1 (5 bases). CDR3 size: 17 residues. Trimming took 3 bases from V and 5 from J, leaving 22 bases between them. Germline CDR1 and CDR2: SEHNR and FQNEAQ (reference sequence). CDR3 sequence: CASSLEGWGLTGTEAFF. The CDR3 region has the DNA TGTGCCAGCAGCTTGGAGGGCTGGGGCCTTACGGGAACTGAAGCTTTCTTT.

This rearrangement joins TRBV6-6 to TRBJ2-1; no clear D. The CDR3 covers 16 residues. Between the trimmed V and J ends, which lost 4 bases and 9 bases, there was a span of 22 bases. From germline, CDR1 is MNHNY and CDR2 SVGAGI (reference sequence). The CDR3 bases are TGTGCCAGCAGTTCCACTCCGGGTCCCTTCCAAGGTGAGCAGTTCTTC. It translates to CASSSTPGPFQGEQFF.

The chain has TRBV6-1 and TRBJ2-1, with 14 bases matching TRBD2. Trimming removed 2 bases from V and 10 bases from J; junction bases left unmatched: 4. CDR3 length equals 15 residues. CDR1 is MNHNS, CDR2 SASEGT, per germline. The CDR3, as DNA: TGTGCCAGCAGTGAAATCGGACTAGCGGGAGGCGAGCAGTTCTTC. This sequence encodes CASSEIGLAGGEQFF.

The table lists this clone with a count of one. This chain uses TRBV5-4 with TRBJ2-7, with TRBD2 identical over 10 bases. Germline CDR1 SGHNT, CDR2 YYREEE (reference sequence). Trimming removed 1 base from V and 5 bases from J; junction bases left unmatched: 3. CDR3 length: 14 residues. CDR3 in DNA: TGTGCCAGCAGCTTGAGCCTAGCGGGAGACGAGCAGTACTTC. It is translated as CASSLSLAGDEQYF. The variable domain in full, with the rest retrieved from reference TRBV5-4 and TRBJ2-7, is ETGVTQSPTHLIKTRGQQVTLRCSSQSGHNTVSWYQQALGQGPQFIFQYYREEENGRGNFPPRFSGLQFPNYSSELNVNALELDDSALYLCASSLSLAGDEQYFGPGTRLTVT.

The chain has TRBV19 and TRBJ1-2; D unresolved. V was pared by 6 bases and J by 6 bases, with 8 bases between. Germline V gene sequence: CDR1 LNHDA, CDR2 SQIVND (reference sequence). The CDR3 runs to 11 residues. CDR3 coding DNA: TGTGCCAGTAGGGAACGGCATGGCTACACCTTC. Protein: CASRERHGYTF.

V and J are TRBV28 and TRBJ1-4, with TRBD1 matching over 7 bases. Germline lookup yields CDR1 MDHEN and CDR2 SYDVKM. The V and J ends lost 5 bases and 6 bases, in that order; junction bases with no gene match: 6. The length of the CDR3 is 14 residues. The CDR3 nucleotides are TGTGCCAGCAGTCCGACAGGGAACCATGAAAAACTGTTTTTT. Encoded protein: CASSPTGNHEKLFF.

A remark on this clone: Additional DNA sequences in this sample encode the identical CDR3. CDR3 loop: CASSFGTGGPGELFF. For the CDR3, the DNA is TGTGCCAGCAGTTTTGGGACAGGGGGGCCCGGGGAGCTGTTTTTT. The chain couples TRBV28 to TRBJ2-2, with 11 bases fitting TRBD1. Unmatched junction bases numbered 3, after V lost 3 bases and J lost 6 bases. CDR3 length: 15 residues. Per the germline V gene, CDR1 is MDHEN and CDR2 is SYDVKM.

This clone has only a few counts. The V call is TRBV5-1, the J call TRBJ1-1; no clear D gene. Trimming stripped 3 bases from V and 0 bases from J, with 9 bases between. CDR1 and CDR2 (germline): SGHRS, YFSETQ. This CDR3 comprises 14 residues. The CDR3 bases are TGCGCCAGCAGCTCGGACGGATTGAACACTGAAGCTTTCTTT. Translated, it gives CASSSDGLNTEAFF.

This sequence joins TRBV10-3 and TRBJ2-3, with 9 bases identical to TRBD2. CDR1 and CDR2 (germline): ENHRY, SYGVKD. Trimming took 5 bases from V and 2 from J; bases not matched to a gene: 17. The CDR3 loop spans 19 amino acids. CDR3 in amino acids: CAISTRGSGSLFPTDTQYF. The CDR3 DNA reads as TGTGCCATCAGTACCAGGGGTAGCGGGAGTTTGTTTCCCACAGATACGCAGTATTTT.

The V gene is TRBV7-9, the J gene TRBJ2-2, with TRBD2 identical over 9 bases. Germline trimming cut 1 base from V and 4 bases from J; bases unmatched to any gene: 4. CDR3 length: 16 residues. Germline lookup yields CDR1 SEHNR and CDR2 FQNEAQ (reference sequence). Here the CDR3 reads CASSLGTTSGTGELFF. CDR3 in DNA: TGTGCCAGCAGCTTAGGTACGACTAGCGGCACCGGGGAGCTGTTTTTT. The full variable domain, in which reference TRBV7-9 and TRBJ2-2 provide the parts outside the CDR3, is DTGVSQNPRHKITKRGQNVTFRCDPISEHNRLYWYRQTLGQGPEFLTYFQNEAQLEKSRLLSDRFSAERPKGSFSTLEIQRTEQGDSAMYLCASSLGTTSGTGELFFGEGSRLTVL.

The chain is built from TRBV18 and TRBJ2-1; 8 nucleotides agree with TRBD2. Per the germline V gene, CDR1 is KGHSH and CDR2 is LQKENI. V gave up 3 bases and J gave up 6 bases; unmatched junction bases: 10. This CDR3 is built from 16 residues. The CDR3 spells CASSPTGTSGSNEQFF. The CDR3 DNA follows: TGTGCCAGCTCACCCACCGGGACTAGTGGGTCCAATGAGCAGTTCTTC.

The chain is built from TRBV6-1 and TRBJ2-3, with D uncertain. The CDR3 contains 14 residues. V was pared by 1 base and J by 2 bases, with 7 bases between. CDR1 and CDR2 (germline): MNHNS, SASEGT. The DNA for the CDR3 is TGTGCCAGCAGTGAAGATAGTCTCACAGATACGCAGTATTTT. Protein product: CASSEDSLTDTQYF.

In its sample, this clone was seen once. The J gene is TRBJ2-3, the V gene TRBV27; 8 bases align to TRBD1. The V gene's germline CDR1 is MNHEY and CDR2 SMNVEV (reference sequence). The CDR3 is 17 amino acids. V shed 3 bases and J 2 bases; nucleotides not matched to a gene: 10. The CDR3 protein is CASSFSGRGRNTDTQYF. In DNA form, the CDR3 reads TGTGCCAGCAGTTTCAGTGGCAGGGGGCGAAACACAGATACGCAGTATTTT.

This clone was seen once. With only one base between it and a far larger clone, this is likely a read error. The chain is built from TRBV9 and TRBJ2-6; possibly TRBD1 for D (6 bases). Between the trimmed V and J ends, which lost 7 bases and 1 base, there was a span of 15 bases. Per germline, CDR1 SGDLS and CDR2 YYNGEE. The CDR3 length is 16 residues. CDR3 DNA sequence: TGTGCCAGCCGCGCCACACAGGGTTCTGGGGCCAACGTCCTGACTTTC. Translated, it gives CASRATQGSGANVLTF.

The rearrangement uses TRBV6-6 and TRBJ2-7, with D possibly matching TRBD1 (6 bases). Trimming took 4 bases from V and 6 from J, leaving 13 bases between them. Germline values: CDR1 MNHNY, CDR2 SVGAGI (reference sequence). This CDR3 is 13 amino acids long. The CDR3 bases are TGTGCCAGCAGTTTTAAACAGGGATCCGAGCAGTACTTC. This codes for CASSFKQGSEQYF.

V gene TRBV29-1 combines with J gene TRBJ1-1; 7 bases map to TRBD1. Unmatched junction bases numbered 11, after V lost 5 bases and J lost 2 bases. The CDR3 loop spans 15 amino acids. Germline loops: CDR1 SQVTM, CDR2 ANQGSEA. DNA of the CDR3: TGCAGCGTTAAGGTTGCAGGGGGTTCCAACACTGAAGCTTTCTTT. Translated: CSVKVAGGSNTEAFF.